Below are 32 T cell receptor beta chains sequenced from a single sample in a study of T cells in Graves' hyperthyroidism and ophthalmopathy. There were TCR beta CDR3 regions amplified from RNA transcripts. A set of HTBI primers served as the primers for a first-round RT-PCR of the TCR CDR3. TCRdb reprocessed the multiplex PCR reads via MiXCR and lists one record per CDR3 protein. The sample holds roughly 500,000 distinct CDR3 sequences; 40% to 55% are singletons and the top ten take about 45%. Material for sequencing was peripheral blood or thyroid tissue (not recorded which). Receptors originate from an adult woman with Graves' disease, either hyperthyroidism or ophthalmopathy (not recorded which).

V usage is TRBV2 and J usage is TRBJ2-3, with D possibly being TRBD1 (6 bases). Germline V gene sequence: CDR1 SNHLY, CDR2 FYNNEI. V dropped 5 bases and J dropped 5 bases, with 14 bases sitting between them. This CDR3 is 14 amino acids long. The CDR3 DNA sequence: TGTGCCAGCAGTACACAGGGTACAGGAGATACGCAGTATTTT. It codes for CASSTQGTGDTQYF.

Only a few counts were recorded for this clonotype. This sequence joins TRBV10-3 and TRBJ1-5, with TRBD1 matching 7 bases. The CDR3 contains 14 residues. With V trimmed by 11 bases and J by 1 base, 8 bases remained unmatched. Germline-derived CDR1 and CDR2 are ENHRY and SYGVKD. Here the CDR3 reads CAVWEGGSNQPQHF. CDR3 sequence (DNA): TGTGCCGTTTGGGAAGGGGGCAGCAATCAGCCCCAGCATTTT.

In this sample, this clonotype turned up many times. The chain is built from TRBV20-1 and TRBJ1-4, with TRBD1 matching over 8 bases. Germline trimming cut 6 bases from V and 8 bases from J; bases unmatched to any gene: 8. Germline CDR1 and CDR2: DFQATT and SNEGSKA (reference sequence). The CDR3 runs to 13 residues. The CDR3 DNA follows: TGCAGTGCCCCAGACAGGGGCAGGGAAAAACTGTTTTTT. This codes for CSAPDRGREKLFF.

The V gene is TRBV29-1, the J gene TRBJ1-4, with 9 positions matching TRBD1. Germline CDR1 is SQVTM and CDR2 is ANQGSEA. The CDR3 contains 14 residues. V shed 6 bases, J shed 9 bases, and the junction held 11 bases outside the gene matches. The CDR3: CSVVGGQGRQKLFF. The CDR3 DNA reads TGCAGCGTCGTTGGCGGACAGGGGAGGCAAAAACTGTTTTTT.

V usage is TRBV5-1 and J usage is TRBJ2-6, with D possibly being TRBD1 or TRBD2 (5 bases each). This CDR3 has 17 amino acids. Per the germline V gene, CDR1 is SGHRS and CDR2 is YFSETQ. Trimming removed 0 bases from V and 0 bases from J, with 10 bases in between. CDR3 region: CASSLETEGSGANVLTF. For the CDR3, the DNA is TGCGCCAGCAGCTTGGAGACAGAGGGCTCTGGGGCCAACGTCCTGACTTTC.

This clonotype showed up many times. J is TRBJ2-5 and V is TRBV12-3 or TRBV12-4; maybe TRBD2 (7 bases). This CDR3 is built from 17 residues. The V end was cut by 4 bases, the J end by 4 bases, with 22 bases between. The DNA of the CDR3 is TGTGCCAGCAGTTCGGGTCGGGGGCGCGGGAGCGGAGAGACCCAGTACTTC. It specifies CASSSGRGRGSGETQYF.

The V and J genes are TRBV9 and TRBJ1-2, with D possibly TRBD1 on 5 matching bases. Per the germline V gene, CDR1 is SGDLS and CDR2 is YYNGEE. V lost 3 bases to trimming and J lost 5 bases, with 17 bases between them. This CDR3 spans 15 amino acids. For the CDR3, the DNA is TGTGCCAGCAGCGGGGGCGGGAGTCCCAATTATGGCTACACCTTC. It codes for CASSGGGSPNYGYTF.

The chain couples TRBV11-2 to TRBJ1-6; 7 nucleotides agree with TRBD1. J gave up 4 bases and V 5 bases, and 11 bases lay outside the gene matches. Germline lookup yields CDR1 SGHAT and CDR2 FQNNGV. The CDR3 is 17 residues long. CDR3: CASSTGTEKHYNSPLHF. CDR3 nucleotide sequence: TGTGCCAGCAGCACGGGGACAGAGAAGCATTATAATTCACCCCTCCACTTT.

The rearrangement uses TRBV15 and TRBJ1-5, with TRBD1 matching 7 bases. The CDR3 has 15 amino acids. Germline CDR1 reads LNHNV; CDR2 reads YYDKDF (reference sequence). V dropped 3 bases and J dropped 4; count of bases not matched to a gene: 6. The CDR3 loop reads CATSSPGTVNQPQHF. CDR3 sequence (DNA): TGTGCCACCAGCAGCCCAGGGACAGTGAATCAGCCCCAGCATTTT.

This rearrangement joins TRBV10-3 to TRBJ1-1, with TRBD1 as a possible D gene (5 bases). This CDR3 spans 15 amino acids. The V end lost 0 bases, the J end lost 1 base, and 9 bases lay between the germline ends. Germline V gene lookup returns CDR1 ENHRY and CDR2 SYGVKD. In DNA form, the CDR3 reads TGTGCCATCAGTGAGTCACGACAGACGAACACTGAAGCTTTCTTT. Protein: CAISESRQTNTEAFF.

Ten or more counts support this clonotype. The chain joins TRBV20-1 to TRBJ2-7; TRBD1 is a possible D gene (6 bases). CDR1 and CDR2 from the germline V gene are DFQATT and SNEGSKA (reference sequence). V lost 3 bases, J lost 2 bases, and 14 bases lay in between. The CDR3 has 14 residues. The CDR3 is CSARGTLSTYEQYF. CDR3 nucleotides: TGCAGTGCTAGGGGGACACTTAGTACCTACGAGCAGTACTTC.

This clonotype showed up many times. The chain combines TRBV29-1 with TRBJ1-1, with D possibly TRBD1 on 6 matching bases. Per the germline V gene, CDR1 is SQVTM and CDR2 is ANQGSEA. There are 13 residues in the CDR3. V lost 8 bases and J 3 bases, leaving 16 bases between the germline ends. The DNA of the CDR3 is TGCAGCATACACGGGGGCTACCACACTGAAGCTTTCTTT. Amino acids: CSIHGGYHTEAFF.

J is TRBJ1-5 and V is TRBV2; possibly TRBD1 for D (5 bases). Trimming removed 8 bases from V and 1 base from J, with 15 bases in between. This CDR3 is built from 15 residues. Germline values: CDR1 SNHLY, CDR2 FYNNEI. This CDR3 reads CASAYGGVSNQPQHF. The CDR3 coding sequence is TGTGCCAGCGCTTACGGAGGGGTCAGCAATCAGCCCCAGCATTTT.

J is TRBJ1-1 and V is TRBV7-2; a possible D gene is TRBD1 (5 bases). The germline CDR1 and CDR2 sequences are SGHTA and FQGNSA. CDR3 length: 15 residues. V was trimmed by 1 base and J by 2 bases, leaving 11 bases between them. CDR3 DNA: TGTGCCAGCAGCTTAGGCAGGGTTGGCAACACTGAAGCTTTCTTT. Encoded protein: CASSLGRVGNTEAFF.

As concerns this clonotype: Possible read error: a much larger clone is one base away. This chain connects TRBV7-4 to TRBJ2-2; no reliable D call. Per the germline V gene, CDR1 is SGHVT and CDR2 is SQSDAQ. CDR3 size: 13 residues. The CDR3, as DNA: TGTGCCGGCAGCTTATTCGACACCGGGGAGCTGTTTTTT. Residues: CAGSLFDTGELFF.

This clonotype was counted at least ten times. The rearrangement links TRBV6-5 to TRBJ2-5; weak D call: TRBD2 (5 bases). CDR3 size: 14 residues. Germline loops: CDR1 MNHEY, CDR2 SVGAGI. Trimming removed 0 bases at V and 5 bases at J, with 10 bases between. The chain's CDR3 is CASSYSSGGETQYF. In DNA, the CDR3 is TGTGCCAGCAGTTACTCTTCGGGCGGGGAGACCCAGTACTTC.

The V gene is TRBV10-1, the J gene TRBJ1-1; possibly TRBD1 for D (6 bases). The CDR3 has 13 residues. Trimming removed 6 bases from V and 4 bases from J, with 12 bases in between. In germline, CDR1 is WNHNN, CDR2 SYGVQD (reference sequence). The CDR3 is CASSPGTSTEAFF. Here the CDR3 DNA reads TGCGCCAGCAGCCCCGGGACATCCACTGAAGCTTTCTTT.

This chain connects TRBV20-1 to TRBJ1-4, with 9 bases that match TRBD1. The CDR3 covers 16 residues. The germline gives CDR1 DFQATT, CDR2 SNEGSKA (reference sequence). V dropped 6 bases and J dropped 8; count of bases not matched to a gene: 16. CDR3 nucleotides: TGCAGTGCCCCCGTAGTTTGGGGAGGGACAGGGGAAAAACTGTTTTTT. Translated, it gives CSAPVVWGGTGEKLFF.

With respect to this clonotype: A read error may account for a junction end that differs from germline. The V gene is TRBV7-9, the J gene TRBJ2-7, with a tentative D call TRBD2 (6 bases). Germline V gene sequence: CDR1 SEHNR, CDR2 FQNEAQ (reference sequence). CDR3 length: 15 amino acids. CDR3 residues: CASSRSGVGTFQQYF. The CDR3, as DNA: TGCGCCAGCAGCAGGTCGGGGGTTGGCACCTTTCAGCAGTACTTC.

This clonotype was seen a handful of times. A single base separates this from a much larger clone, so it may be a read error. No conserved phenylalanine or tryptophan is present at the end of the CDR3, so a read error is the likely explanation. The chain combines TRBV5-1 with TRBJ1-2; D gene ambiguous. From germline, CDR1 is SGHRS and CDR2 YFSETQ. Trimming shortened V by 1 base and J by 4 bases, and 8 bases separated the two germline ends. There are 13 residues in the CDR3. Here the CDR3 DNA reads TGCGCCAGCAGCTTGACGACGACCTATGGCTACACCTCC. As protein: CASSLTTTYGYTS.

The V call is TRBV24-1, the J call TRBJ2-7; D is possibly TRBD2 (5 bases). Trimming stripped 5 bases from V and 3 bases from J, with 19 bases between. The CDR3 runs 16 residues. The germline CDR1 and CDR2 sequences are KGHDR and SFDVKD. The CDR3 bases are TGTGCCACCAGTGGCGGGTACATCGACGGCGGCTACGAGCAGTACTTC. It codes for CATSGGYIDGGYEQYF.

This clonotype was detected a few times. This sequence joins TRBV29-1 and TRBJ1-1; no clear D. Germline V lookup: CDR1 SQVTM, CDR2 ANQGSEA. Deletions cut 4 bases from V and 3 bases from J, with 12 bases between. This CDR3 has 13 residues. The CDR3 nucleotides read TGCAGCGTTGGCCAGCGTCCGGACACTGAAGCTTTCTTT. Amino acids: CSVGQRPDTEAFF. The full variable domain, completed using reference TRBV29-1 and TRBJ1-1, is SAVISQKPSRDICQRGTSLTIQCQVDSQVTMMFWYRQQPGQSLTLIATANQGSEATYESGFVIDKFPISRPNLTFSTLTVSNMSPEDSSIYLCSVGQRPDTEAFFGQGTRLTVV.

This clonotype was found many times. Written as DNA, the CDR3 is TGTGCCAGCAGCTTCGAACGCGGGGCTGAGCAGTACTTC. Translating it yields CASSFERGAEQYF. J is TRBJ2-7 and V is TRBV7-2; TRBD2 might be the D (6 bases). Deletions cut 3 bases from V and 7 bases from J, with 13 bases between. Germline V gene sequence: CDR1 SGHTA, CDR2 FQGNSA. The CDR3 is made up of 13 amino acids. The variable domain in full, completed from reference TRBV7-2 and TRBJ2-7, reads GAGVSQSPSNKVTEKGKDVELRCDPISGHTALYWYRQSLGQGLEFLIYFQGNSAPDKSGLPSDRFSAERTGGSVSTLTIQRTQQEDSAVYLCASSFERGAEQYFGPGTRLTVT.

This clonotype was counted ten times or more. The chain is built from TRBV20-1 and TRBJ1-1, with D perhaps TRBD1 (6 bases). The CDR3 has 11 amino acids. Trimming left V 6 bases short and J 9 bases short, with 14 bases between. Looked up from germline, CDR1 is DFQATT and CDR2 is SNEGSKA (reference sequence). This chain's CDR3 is CSARDMKQAFF. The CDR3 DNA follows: TGCAGTGCACGGGACATGAAACAAGCTTTCTTT.

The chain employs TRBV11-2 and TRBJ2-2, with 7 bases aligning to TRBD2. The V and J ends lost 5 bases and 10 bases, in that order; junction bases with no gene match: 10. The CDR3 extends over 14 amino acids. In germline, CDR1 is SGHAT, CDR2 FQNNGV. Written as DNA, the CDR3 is TGTGCCAGCAGCGAACGTGGGGGGGTAGAGGAGCTGTTTTTT. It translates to CASSERGGVEELFF.

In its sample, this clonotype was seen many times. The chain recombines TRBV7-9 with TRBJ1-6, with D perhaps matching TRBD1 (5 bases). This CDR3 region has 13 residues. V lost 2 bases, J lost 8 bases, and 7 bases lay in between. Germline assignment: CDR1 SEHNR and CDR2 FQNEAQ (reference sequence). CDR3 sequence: CASSLMGDSPLHF. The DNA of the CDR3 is TGTGCCAGCAGCTTAATGGGGGATTCACCCCTCCACTTT.

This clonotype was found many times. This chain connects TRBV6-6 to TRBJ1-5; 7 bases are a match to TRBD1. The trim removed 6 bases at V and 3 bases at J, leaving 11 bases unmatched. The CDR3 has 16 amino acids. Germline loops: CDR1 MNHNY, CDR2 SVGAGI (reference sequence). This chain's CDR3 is CASRDIGTAVNQPQHF. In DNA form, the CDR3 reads TGTGCCAGCAGAGACATCGGGACAGCTGTCAATCAGCCCCAGCATTTT.

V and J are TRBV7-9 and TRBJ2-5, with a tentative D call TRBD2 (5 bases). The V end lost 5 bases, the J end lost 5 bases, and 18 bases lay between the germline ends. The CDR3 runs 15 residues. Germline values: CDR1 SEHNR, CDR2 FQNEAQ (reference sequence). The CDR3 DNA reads TGTGCCAGCAGCCCTCCCGGCCCCCCGGGGGAGACCCAGTACTTC. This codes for CASSPPGPPGETQYF.

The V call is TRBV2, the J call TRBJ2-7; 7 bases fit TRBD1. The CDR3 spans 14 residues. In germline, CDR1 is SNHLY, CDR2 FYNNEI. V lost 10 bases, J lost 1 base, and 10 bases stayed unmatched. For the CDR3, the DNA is TGTGCCATACAAGGGACAGCAAGTTCCTACGAGCAGTACTTC. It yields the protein CAIQGTASSYEQYF.

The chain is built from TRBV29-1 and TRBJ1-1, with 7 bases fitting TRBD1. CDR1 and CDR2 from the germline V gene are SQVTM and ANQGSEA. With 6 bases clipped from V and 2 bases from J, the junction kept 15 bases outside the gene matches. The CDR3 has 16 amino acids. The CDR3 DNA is TGCAGCGTGCACAACAAACCGGGACAGCGAAACACTGAAGCTTTCTTT. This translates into CSVHNKPGQRNTEAFF.

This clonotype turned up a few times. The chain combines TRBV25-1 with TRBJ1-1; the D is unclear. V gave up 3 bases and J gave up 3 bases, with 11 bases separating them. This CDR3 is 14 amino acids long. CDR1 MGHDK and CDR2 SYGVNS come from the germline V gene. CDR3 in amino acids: CASSERGSDTEAFF. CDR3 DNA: TGTGCCAGCAGTGAGCGGGGAAGTGACACTGAAGCTTTCTTT.

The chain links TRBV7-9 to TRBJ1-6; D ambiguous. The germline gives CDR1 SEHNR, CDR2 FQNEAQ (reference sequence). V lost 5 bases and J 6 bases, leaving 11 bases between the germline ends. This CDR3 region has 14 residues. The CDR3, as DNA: TGTGCCAGCAGCAGGGCCATTGGTAATTCACCCCTCCACTTT. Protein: CASSRAIGNSPLHF.